What follows are 31 T cell receptor beta chains derived from one specimen sequenced in a study of CD8 T cells in ankylosing spondylitis (TCRdb year 2017). Library preparation was by 5' RACE. Sequenced on an Illumina MiSeq. Using fastp trimming at Q25 and MiXCR clonotype assembly, TCRdb reanalyzed the public sequencing data and kept in-frame beta chains. Rows matching on CDR3 protein sequence are summarized as one entry with the most common DNA and genes. This sample holds roughly 35,000 distinct CDR3 sequences; 16% were observed only once. The top ten constitute over 45% of the sample. The sequencing input was blood. These receptors came from a male donor with ankylosing spondylitis or in good health (not recorded which).

The chain combines TRBV12-5 with TRBJ2-3; maybe TRBD2 (5 bases). V was shortened by 6 bases and J by 6 bases, with 22 bases between the two germline ends. CDR1 LGHNT and CDR2 FRNRAP come from the germline V gene. CDR3 length: 16 amino acids. The CDR3 DNA follows: TGTGCTAGTGGAGGACCAATTAGCGCTTTTGGCGATACGCAGTATTTT. This encodes CASGGPISAFGDTQYF.

In this sample, this clonotype turned up a few times. The gene calls are TRBV12-3 or TRBV12-4 and TRBJ1-1, with D perhaps matching TRBD1 (6 bases). Trimming took off 6 bases at V and 7 bases at J, with 12 bases between the two ends. The CDR3 has 12 amino acids. Here the CDR3 DNA reads TGTGCCAGCAGCCCTTCAGGGGTTGAAGCTTTCTTT. Residues: CASSPSGVEAFF.

This clonotype turned up a few times. This chain connects TRBV10-3 to TRBJ2-3, with D perhaps TRBD2 (5 bases). The germline V and J ends were trimmed by 10 bases and 0 bases, with 17 bases remaining between them. CDR1 and CDR2 (germline): ENHRY, SYGVKD. The CDR3 runs 15 residues. The CDR3 DNA sequence: TGTGCCACCTCCCTGGATGGGGAGAGCACAGATACGCAGTATTTT. This encodes CATSLDGESTDTQYF.

This clonotype was seen a few times. The chain uses TRBV29-1 and TRBJ2-3, with 8 bases identical to TRBD2. CDR1 SQVTM and CDR2 ANQGSEA come from the germline V gene. After removal of 1 base from V and 4 bases from J, the junction contained 10 bases not matched to a gene. The length of the CDR3 is 16 residues. CDR3 sequence reads: CSVEGLAGIRADTQYF. The CDR3 region has the DNA TGCAGCGTTGAAGGGCTAGCGGGTATCAGGGCAGATACGCAGTATTTT.

This chain's CDR3 is CASSFSRTGDTQYF. The CDR3 nucleotides are TGTGCCAGCAGCTTCAGTAGGACGGGAGATACGCAGTATTTT. V gene TRBV11-2 combines with J gene TRBJ2-3, with no clear D. The CDR3 length is 14 residues. Germline-derived CDR1 and CDR2 are SGHAT and FQNNGV. Trimming took 3 bases from V and 5 from J, leaving 12 bases between them.

This clonotype was recorded a few times. The rearrangement joins TRBV5-1 to TRBJ2-1; 12 nucleotides agree with TRBD2. The ends lost 5 bases at V and 6 bases at J; junction bases unmatched: 9. The CDR3 contains 16 residues. CDR1 and CDR2 from the germline V gene are SGHRS and YFSETQ. This chain's CDR3 is CASRSQGLAGGNEQFF. The CDR3 DNA follows: TGCGCCAGCAGATCTCAGGGACTAGCGGGTGGCAATGAGCAGTTCTTC.

There are a few counts of this clonotype. This rearrangement joins TRBV6-1 to TRBJ2-3, with D uncertain. In germline, CDR1 is MNHNS, CDR2 SASEGT. The CDR3 loop spans 13 amino acids. Trimming took off 7 bases at V and 4 bases at J, with 12 bases between the two ends. The CDR3 region has the DNA TGTGCCAGCAATGGGTCGCCTTCAGATACGCAGTATTTT. It codes for CASNGSPSDTQYF.

This clonotype was observed a few times. The rearrangement uses TRBV4-1 and TRBJ2-2, with a tentative D call TRBD2 (5 bases). CDR1 and CDR2 (germline): MGHRA, YSYEKL. CDR3 length equals 14 residues. V was trimmed by 4 bases and J by 5 bases, leaving 11 bases between them. The CDR3 DNA reads as TGCGCCAGCAGCCGAGGGTCCCTAACCGGGGAGCTGTTTTTT. Translation gives CASSRGSLTGELFF.

This clonotype has a handful of counts. The chain couples TRBV5-1 to TRBJ1-6; the D gene is possibly TRBD1 (5 bases). Germline CDR1 reads SGHRS; CDR2 reads YFSETQ. CDR3 length equals 14 residues. V lost 1 base, J lost 10 bases, and 12 bases lay in between. CDR3 residues: CASSLWQGGSPLHF. In DNA form, the CDR3 reads TGCGCCAGCAGCTTGTGGCAGGGTGGGTCACCCCTCCACTTT.

The genes are TRBV5-1 and TRBJ2-2; TRBD1 or TRBD2 may be the D gene (6 bases each). V was cut by 3 bases and J by 4 bases, with 7 bases left in between. The CDR3 is made up of 13 amino acids. Germline-derived CDR1 and CDR2 are SGHRS and YFSETQ. This chain's CDR3 is CASSWGATGELFF. CDR3 sequence (DNA): TGCGCCAGCAGCTGGGGGGCCACCGGGGAGCTGTTTTTT.

In its sample, this clonotype was seen a few times. This chain links TRBV28 with TRBJ2-1; D is possibly TRBD2 (5 bases). The V and J ends lost 5 bases and 7 bases respectively, with 9 bases between them. The CDR3 is 12 residues long. Germline V gene data show CDR1 as MDHEN and CDR2 as SYDVKM. CDR3 nucleotide sequence: TGTGCCAGCAGTCAAACTAGGAATGAGCAGTTCTTC. It codes for CASSQTRNEQFF.

The rearrangement links TRBV30 to TRBJ2-2; possibly TRBD1 for D (6 bases). V was clipped by 3 bases and J by 1 base, with 6 bases between them. The CDR3 is made up of 13 amino acids. CDR1 is GTSNPN, CDR2 SVGIG, per germline (reference sequence). CDR3 region: CAWRGQNTGELFF. For the CDR3, the DNA is TGTGCCTGGAGGGGACAGAACACCGGGGAGCTGTTTTTT.

The chain carries TRBV7-3 and TRBJ2-5; 9 bases are a match to TRBD1. V lost 1 base, J lost 5 bases, and 5 bases stayed unmatched. Germline CDR1 SGHTA, CDR2 FQGTGA. There are 15 residues in the CDR3. The CDR3 sequence is CASSLRGQGTETQYF. The CDR3, as DNA: TGTGCCAGCAGCTTAAGGGGACAGGGTACCGAGACCCAGTACTTC.

This clonotype was seen a handful of times. The genes are TRBV28 and TRBJ2-2, with D possibly matching TRBD1 (5 bases). V lost 9 bases to trimming and J lost 6 bases, with 11 bases between them. The germline CDR1 and CDR2 sequences are MDHEN and SYDVKM. This CDR3 has 12 residues. This CDR3 is CASHWGAGELFF. The CDR3 DNA follows: TGTGCCAGTCACTGGGGCGCCGGGGAGCTGTTTTTT.

This clonotype was detected only a few times. This chain uses TRBV12-3 or TRBV12-4 with TRBJ1-5; D not resolved. The CDR3 is 17 amino acids. V lost 1 base and J lost 2, with 15 bases in between. The CDR3 DNA reads as TGTGCCAGCAGTTTAGAGATTGGCAGGCGGGGCAATCAGCCCCAGCATTTT. Its translation: CASSLEIGRRGNQPQHF.

This chain links TRBV12-3 or TRBV12-4 with TRBJ2-4; D remains unclear. This CDR3 is built from 13 residues. Trimming stripped 4 bases from V and 4 bases from J, with 8 bases between. CDR3 residues: CASSWADKNIQYF. CDR3 DNA: TGTGCCAGCAGTTGGGCCGATAAAAACATTCAGTACTTC.

This clonotype was counted a few times. The chain uses TRBV28 and TRBJ2-3; the match to TRBD2 covers 9 bases. V dropped 6 bases and J dropped 2; count of bases not matched to a gene: 3. Looked up from germline, CDR1 is MDHEN and CDR2 is SYDVKM. The CDR3 consists of 14 residues. This CDR3 reads CASRLAGVTDTQYF. The CDR3 nucleotides read TGTGCCAGCAGATTAGCGGGAGTCACAGATACGCAGTATTTT.

V usage is TRBV7-2 and J usage is TRBJ2-2; D not resolved. The CDR3 has 13 amino acids. The germline CDR1 and CDR2 sequences are SGHTA and FQGNSA. Trimming shortened V by 1 base and J by 4 bases, and 4 bases separated the two germline ends. CDR3 sequence reads: CASSLVFTGELFF. The CDR3, as DNA: TGTGCCAGCAGCTTAGTCTTCACCGGGGAGCTGTTTTTT. The variable domain in full, with the rest retrieved from reference TRBV7-2 and TRBJ2-2, is GAGVSQSPSNKVTEKGKDVELRCDPISGHTALYWYRQSLGQGLEFLIYFQGNSAPDKSGLPSDRFSAERTGGSVSTLTIQRTQQEDSAVYLCASSLVFTGELFFGEGSRLTVL.

CDR3 DNA: TGCGCCAGCAGCCAAATGATACAGGGGGCAGGGGCCTACGAGCAGTACTTC. Translated: CASSQMIQGAGAYEQYF. V gene TRBV4-3 combines with J gene TRBJ2-7, with TRBD1 matching 9 bases. The germline CDR1 and CDR2 sequences are LGHNA and YSLEER. With 2 bases clipped from V and 2 bases from J, the junction kept 10 bases outside the gene matches. The length of the CDR3 is 17 residues.

The chain is built from TRBV6-6 and TRBJ2-7, with D perhaps matching TRBD1 or TRBD2 (5 bases each). Trimming removed 1 base from V and 5 bases from J, with 12 bases in between. There are 14 residues in the CDR3. Germline assignment: CDR1 MNHNY and CDR2 SVGAGI (reference sequence). The CDR3 loop reads CASSYYGARDEQYF. The CDR3 region has the DNA TGTGCCAGCAGTTACTACGGGGCTCGGGACGAGCAGTACTTC.

Many counts were recorded for this clonotype. The chain links TRBV6-2 or TRBV6-3 to TRBJ2-7, with D perhaps given as TRBD1 or TRBD2 (6 bases each). Germline CDR1 is MNHEY and CDR2 is SVGEGT. V lost 4 bases to trimming and J lost 3 bases, with 13 bases between them. This CDR3 spans 14 amino acids. The CDR3 coding sequence is TGTGCCAGCAGTTTCGGGAGCAGGGGCTACGAGCAGTACTTC. This encodes CASSFGSRGYEQYF.

This clonotype showed up just a few times. The genes are TRBV4-2 and TRBJ2-5; 7 bases line up with TRBD2. The CDR3 sequence is 14 residues long. Germline V gene lookup returns CDR1 LGHNA and CDR2 YNFKEQ. With 5 bases clipped from V and 5 bases from J, the junction kept 8 bases outside the gene matches. The CDR3 DNA is TGTGCCAGCAGCTTGACCGCGGGAGTGGAGACCCAGTACTTC. It specifies CASSLTAGVETQYF.

In its sample, this clonotype was seen a few times. The V call is TRBV28, the J call TRBJ2-1, with TRBD2 as a possible D gene (6 bases). The V gene lost 2 bases and the J gene lost 6 bases, with 14 bases spanning the gap. The germline V gene encodes CDR1 MDHEN and CDR2 SYDVKM. This CDR3 contains 15 residues. In nucleotides, the CDR3 is TGTGCCAGCAGTTTAACCGGGGACTTCCGCAATGAGCAGTTCTTC. It codes for CASSLTGDFRNEQFF.

CDR3 DNA: TGTGCCAGCAGTTACGGGACTAGCAGATACGAGCAGTACTTC. Translated, it gives CASSYGTSRYEQYF. The chain has TRBV6-5 and TRBJ2-7; 9 bases are a match to TRBD2. Germline values: CDR1 MNHEY, CDR2 SVGAGI. V trimming: 2 bases; J trimming: 4 bases; junction bases outside the gene matches: 3. The CDR3 totals 14 residues.

This clonotype was detected only a few times. The J gene is TRBJ1-2, the V gene TRBV4-3; possibly TRBD1 for D (5 bases). Germline V CDR1 and CDR2: LGHNA, YSLEER. The CDR3 has 13 amino acids. V shed 1 base and J shed 7 bases, with 10 bases lying between them. The CDR3 DNA sequence: TGCGCCAGCAGCCAAGCAGGGATCGGTGGCTACACCTTC. Protein sequence: CASSQAGIGGYTF.

The chain has TRBV5-1 and TRBJ1-1; D is ambiguous. With 0 bases removed from V and 1 base from J, the gap between germline ends came to 13 bases. The CDR3 totals 16 residues. Germline V gene data show CDR1 as SGHRS and CDR2 as YFSETQ. For the CDR3, the DNA is TGCGCCAGCAGCTTGGGAGCGAACCTTTGGAACACTGAAGCTTTCTTT. This codes for CASSLGANLWNTEAFF. Full variable domain (remainder filled in from reference TRBV5-1 and TRBJ1-1): KAGVTQTPRYLIKTRGQQVTLSCSPISGHRSVSWYQQTPGQGLQFLFEYFSETQRNKGNFPGRFSGRQFSNSRSEMNVSTLELGDSALYLCASSLGANLWNTEAFFGQGTRLTVV.

V usage is TRBV3-1 and J usage is TRBJ2-2; 12 nucleotides line up with TRBD2. Per germline, CDR1 LGHDT and CDR2 YNNKEL (reference sequence). The junction had 6 bases not matched to a gene; V was cut back by 4 bases and J by 9 bases. This CDR3 has 15 residues. CDR3 sequence reads: CASSPGLAGIRELFF. The CDR3 DNA sequence: TGTGCCAGCAGCCCTGGACTAGCGGGGATCCGGGAGCTGTTTTTT. The full variable domain, with the rest looked up from reference TRBV3-1 and TRBJ2-2, is DTAVSQTPKYLVTQMGNDKSIKCEQNLGHDTMYWYKQDSKKFLKIMFSYNNKELIINETVPNRFSPKSPDKAHLNLHINSLELGDSAVYFCASSPGLAGIRELFFGEGSRLTVL.

This clonotype was counted between two and nine times. The CDR3 is CSAWTSGMQYF. Written as DNA, the CDR3 is TGCAGTGCATGGACTAGCGGGATGCAGTACTTC. J is TRBJ2-4 and V is TRBV20-1; 12 bases map to TRBD2. Germline CDR1 is DFQATT and CDR2 is SNEGSKA (reference sequence). The CDR3 runs 11 residues. Trimming at V came to 6 bases and at J to 13 bases, leaving 4 bases not matched to a gene.

A single count supports this clonotype. CDR3 sequence: CASSVQGFGETQYF. The CDR3 bases are TGCGCCAGCAGCGTACAGGGATTCGGGGAGACCCAGTACTTC. V and J are TRBV5-1 and TRBJ2-5, with a possible D match to TRBD1 (6 bases). V was clipped by 4 bases and J by 5 bases, with 15 bases between them. There are 14 residues in the CDR3. In germline, CDR1 is SGHRS, CDR2 YFSETQ. The variable domain in full, with the rest retrieved from reference TRBV5-1 and TRBJ2-5, is KAGVTQTPRYLIKTRGQQVTLSCSPISGHRSVSWYQQTPGQGLQFLFEYFSETQRNKGNFPGRFSGRQFSNSRSEMNVSTLELGDSALYLCASSVQGFGETQYFGPGTRLLVL.

This clonotype was seen a handful of times. This chain links TRBV20-1 with TRBJ2-5; no clear D. With 1 base removed from V and 5 bases from J, the gap between germline ends came to 11 bases. Germline V gives CDR1 DFQATT, CDR2 SNEGSKA (reference sequence). The CDR3 is made up of 13 amino acids. The CDR3 sequence is CSARGRRFETQYF. CDR3 in DNA: TGCAGTGCTAGAGGCCGGCGGTTTGAGACCCAGTACTTC.

V gene TRBV19 combines with J gene TRBJ2-1, with D possibly matching TRBD2 (6 bases). V lost 9 bases to trimming and J lost 7 bases, with 19 bases between them. Germline loops: CDR1 LNHDA, CDR2 SQIVND (reference sequence). CDR3 length: 14 amino acids. The CDR3 loop is CASSARDFVNEQFF. The CDR3 DNA reads as TGTGCCAGCTCAGCCAGGGACTTTGTAAATGAGCAGTTCTTC.